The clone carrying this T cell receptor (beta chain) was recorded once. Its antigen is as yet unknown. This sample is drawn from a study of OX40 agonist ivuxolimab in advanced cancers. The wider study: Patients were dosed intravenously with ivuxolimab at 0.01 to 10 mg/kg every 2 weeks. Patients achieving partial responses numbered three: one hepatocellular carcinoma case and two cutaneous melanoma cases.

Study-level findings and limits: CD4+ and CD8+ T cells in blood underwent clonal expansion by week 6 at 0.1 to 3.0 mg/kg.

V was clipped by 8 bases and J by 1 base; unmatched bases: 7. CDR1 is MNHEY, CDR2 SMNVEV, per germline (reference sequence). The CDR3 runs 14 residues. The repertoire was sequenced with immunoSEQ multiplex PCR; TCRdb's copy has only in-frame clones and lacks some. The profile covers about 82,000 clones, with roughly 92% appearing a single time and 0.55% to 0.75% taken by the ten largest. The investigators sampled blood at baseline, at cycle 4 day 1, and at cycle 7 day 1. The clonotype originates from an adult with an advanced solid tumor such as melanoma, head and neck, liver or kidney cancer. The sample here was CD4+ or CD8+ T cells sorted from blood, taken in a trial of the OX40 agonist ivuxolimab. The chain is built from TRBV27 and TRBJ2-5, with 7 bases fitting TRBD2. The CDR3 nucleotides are TGTGCCAGCTGGAGGCGGGGGACCCAAGAGACCCAGTACTTC. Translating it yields CASWRRGTQETQYF.